Listed below are T cell receptor beta chains from one sample, sequenced in a study of blood T cell repertoires in COVID-19. TCRdb's table, derived via immunoSEQ multiplex PCR, lists solely in-frame clones and lacks some. This sample has about 130,000 clones, with 70% to 85% found just once. The sequencing input was peripheral blood. The receptors stem from a man between 60 and 75 years old who had recovered from COVID-19. Each CDR3 is given with its conserved first and last residue. The D gene is left open where the match is weak. Only some rows state a clone size, as once, few, many or a class for expanded clones.

. | TRBD1 | TRBJ1-1 | TRBV6-5 | CASSYSGRGVTEAFF | TGTGCCAGCAGTTACTCTGGCAGGGGGGTCACTGAAGCTTTCTTT
many | . | TRBJ1-1 | TRBV6-5 | CASSYSADTEAFF | TGTGCCAGCAGTTACTCGGCCGACACTGAAGCTTTCTTT
few | . | TRBJ2-5 | TRBV7-9 | CAWQTQETQYF | TGTGCGTGGCAGACTCAAGAGACCCAGTACTTC
. | TRBD2 | TRBJ2-7 | TRBV28 | CASTGGTASGRAPYEQYF | TGTGCCAGCACAGGAGGGACGGCTAGCGGGAGGGCCCCCTACGAGCAGTACTTC
. | TRBD1 | TRBJ2-7 | TRBV5-4 | CASSLEGDRDHEQYF | TGTGCCAGCAGTTTGGAGGGGGACAGGGACCACGAGCAGTACTTC
. | TRBD1 | TRBJ2-3 | TRBV2 | CASRFSGTGVNTDTQYF | TGTGCCAGCAGATTCTCCGGGACAGGGGTCAACACAGATACGCAGTATTTT
once | . | TRBJ2-5 | TRBV5-1 | CASSSTGTVYQETQYF | TGCGCCAGCAGCTCCACCGGGACTGTGTACCAAGAGACCCAGTACTTC
. | TRBD2 | TRBJ2-4 | TRBV5-4 | CASSSRGGAKNIQYF | TGTGCCAGCAGCTCCCGGGGAGGGGCCAAAAACATTCAGTACTTC
few | TRBD2 | TRBJ2-7 | TRBV4-1 | CASSPGLAPREQYF | TGCGCCAGCAGCCCAGGACTAGCGCCCCGCGAGCAGTACTTC
. | . | TRBJ2-1 | TRBV7-2 | CASSLQRSSYNEQFF | TGTGCCAGCAGCCTCCAGCGCAGCTCCTACAATGAGCAGTTCTTC